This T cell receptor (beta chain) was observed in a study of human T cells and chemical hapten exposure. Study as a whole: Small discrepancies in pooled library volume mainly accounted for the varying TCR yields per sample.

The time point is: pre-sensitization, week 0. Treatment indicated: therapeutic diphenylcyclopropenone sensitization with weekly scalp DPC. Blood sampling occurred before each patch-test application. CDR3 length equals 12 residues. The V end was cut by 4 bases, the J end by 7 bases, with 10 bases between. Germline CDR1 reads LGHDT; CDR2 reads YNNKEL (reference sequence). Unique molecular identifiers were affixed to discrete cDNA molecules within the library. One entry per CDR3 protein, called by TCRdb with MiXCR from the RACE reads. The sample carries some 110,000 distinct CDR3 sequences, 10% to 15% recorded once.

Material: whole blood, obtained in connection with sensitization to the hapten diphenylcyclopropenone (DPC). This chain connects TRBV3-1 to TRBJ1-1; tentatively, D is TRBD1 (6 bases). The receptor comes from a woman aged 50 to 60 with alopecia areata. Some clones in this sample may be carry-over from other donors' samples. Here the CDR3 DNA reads TGTGCCAGCAGCCCCATACAGGGTGAAGCTTTCTTT. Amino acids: CASSPIQGEAFF. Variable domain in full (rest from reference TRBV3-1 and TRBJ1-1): DTAVSQTPKYLVTQMGNDKSIKCEQNLGHDTMYWYKQDSKKFLKIMFSYNNKELIINETVPNRFSPKSPDKAHLNLHINSLELGDSAVYFCASSPIQGEAFFGQGTRLTVV.